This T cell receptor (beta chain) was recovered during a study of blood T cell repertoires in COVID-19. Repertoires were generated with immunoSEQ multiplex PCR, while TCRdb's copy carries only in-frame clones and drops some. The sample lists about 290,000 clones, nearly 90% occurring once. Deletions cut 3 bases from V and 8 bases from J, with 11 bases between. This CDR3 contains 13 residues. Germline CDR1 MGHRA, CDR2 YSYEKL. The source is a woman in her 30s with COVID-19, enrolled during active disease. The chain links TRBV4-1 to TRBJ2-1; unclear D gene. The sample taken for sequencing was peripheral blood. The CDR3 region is CASSHSPTDEQFF. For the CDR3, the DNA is TGCGCCAGCAGCCACTCTCCTACCGATGAGCAGTTCTTC.